A selection of T cell receptor beta chains follows, all from one sample in a study of neurological immune-mediated disorders. In TCRdb, the 5' RACE reads were re-called with MiXCR into one record per CDR3 protein. The sample has more than 95,000 distinct CDR3 sequences; 11% are singletons. Sequenced material: PBMCs. The receptor set was obtained from a female donor with HTLV-1-associated myelopathy (HAM/TSP). Each CDR3 is given with its conserved first and last residue. A D gene is named only where the DNA matches it firmly. Size is omitted from some rows. Given values are once, few, many or a class for expanded clones.

abundance	j_gene	v_gene	d_gene	CDR3nt	CDR3aa
many	TRBJ2-7	TRBV7-2	-	TGTGCCAGCAGCCTTGGGACCTACGAGCAGTACTTC	CASSLGTYEQYF
many	TRBJ2-1	TRBV7-6	TRBD2	TGTGCCAGCAGACCCGGTGCGGGGGGGCCCCCCAATGAGCAGTTCTTC	CASRPGAGGPPNEQFF
many	TRBJ2-5	TRBV2	-	TGTGCCAGCCGAGGGAGTTTCGGAGGGGGCGAGACCCAGTACTTC	CASRGSFGGGETQYF
many	TRBJ1-3	TRBV20-1	TRBD1	TGCAGTGCTAGAAGGGGGCCTGGAAACACCATATATTTT	CSARRGPGNTIYF
many	TRBJ2-7	TRBV5-1	-	TGCGCCAGCAGCTTGGTGGGAGCCGTAGAGGAGCAGTACTTC	CASSLVGAVEEQYF
few	TRBJ2-7	TRBV9	-	TGTGCCAGCAGCGTAGATCAGAGCTACGAGCAGTACTTC	CASSVDQSYEQYF
many	TRBJ2-7	TRBV5-8	-	TGTGCCAGCACCTCAGGGGCGGGGTACAGCTACGAGCAGTACTTC	CASTSGAGYSYEQYF
many	TRBJ1-6	TRBV20-1	TRBD1	TGCAGTGCTAGTGTGGGCAGGGGGGGTTTTAATTCACCCCTCCACTTT	CSASVGRGGFNSPLHF
few	TRBJ1-1	TRBV5-4	-	TGTGCCAGCAGCCGGATGGGGTTTGAAGCTTTCTTT	CASSRMGFEAFF
many	TRBJ2-1	TRBV4-2	-	TGTGCCAGCAGCCAAAGTGGAACTGAGCAGTTCTTC	CASSQSGTEQFF
few	TRBJ1-5	TRBV6-5	TRBD1	TGTGCCAGCAGCGCCGGACAGGGGGCCAATCAGCCCCAGCATTTT	CASSAGQGANQPQHF
few	TRBJ2-2	TRBV5-1	TRBD1	TGCGCCAGCAGCCCATTCGGACAGGCGAACACCGGGGAGCTGTTTTTT	CASSPFGQANTGELFF
many	TRBJ1-5	TRBV9	-	TGTGCCAGCAGCGTAGAAGGGAACAGCAATCAGCCCCAGCATTTT	CASSVEGNSNQPQHF
many	TRBJ1-5	TRBV28	-	TGTGCCAGCAGTCCTCCAGCCAGGGTTCGTTCGGGGCAGCCCCAGCATTTT	CASSPPARVRSGQPQHF
many	TRBJ2-3	TRBV20-1	-	TGCAGTGCCCCCCAGGGATCCAAGTTAGATACGCAGTATTTT	CSAPQGSKLDTQYF
many	TRBJ2-7	TRBV5-1	-	TGCGCCAGCAGCTCGGACACTTCCTACGAGCAGTACTTC	CASSSDTSYEQYF
-	TRBJ2-7	TRBV20-1	TRBD2	TGCAGTGCCCGCATAAAACTAGCGCGGTCCTACGAGCAGTACTTC	CSARIKLARSYEQYF
many	TRBJ1-1	TRBV12-3/TRBV12-4	TRBD1	TGTGCCAGCAGGGACAGGGGGAACACTGAAGCTTTCTTT	CASRDRGNTEAFF
many	TRBJ2-7	TRBV7-9	-	TGTGCCAGCAGCTCGACCGGGGAGGCTAGAAGTATTTACGAGCAGTACTTC	CASSSTGEARSIYEQYF
-	TRBJ2-7	TRBV7-9	-	TGTGCCAGCAGCTTACTGTGGGAAAAAACCTACGAGCAGTACTTC	CASSLLWEKTYEQYF
many	TRBJ1-6	TRBV10-2	TRBD1	TGCGCCACCAGAGGACAGGATTCCTATAATTCACCCCTCCACTTT	CATRGQDSYNSPLHF
many	TRBJ1-6	TRBV4-1	-	TGCGCCAGCAGCCAGCAGGGGTCCTATAATTCACCCCTCCACTTT	CASSQQGSYNSPLHF
many	TRBJ2-1	TRBV27	TRBD1	TGTGCCAGCAGTCCGAGGGGGACAGGGTCCCCCTACAATGAGCAGTTCTTC	CASSPRGTGSPYNEQFF
many	TRBJ2-5	TRBV6-2/TRBV6-3	TRBD2	TGTGCCAGCAGCTCCGGACTAGCGGGGGTCGGGGAGACCCAGTACTTC	CASSSGLAGVGETQYF
few	TRBJ2-6	TRBV20-1	-	TGCAGTGCTCGGGCGGTTTCTGGGGCCAACGTCCTGACTTTC	CSARAVSGANVLTF
-	TRBJ2-7	TRBV5-1	-	TGCGCCAGCAGCTTGGAAGCAGGGTTAGGCGAGCAGTACTTC	CASSLEAGLGEQYF
-	TRBJ2-3	TRBV7-2	-	TGTGCCAGCAGCGCCAGAGTAGACCGGACAGATACGCAGTATTTT	CASSARVDRTDTQYF
many	TRBJ1-5	TRBV7-2	-	TGTGCCAGCAGCCGCGGCAGGGATATGTATCAGCCCCAGCATTTT	CASSRGRDMYQPQHF
few	TRBJ2-5	TRBV5-1	-	TGCGCCAGCAGCTTGGCCATGAGAGAGACCCAGTACTTC	CASSLAMRETQYF
many	TRBJ2-5	TRBV7-2	-	TGTGCCAGCAGCCGATGGACAGCCCAAGAGACCCAGTACTTC	CASSRWTAQETQYF
many	TRBJ2-5	TRBV2	-	TGTGCCAGCAGTTACCAGATCCAAGAGACCCAGTACTTC	CASSYQIQETQYF
many	TRBJ1-2	TRBV12-3/TRBV12-4	-	TGTGCCAGCAGTTTGGCCAGTTACTATGGCTACACCTTC	CASSLASYYGYTF